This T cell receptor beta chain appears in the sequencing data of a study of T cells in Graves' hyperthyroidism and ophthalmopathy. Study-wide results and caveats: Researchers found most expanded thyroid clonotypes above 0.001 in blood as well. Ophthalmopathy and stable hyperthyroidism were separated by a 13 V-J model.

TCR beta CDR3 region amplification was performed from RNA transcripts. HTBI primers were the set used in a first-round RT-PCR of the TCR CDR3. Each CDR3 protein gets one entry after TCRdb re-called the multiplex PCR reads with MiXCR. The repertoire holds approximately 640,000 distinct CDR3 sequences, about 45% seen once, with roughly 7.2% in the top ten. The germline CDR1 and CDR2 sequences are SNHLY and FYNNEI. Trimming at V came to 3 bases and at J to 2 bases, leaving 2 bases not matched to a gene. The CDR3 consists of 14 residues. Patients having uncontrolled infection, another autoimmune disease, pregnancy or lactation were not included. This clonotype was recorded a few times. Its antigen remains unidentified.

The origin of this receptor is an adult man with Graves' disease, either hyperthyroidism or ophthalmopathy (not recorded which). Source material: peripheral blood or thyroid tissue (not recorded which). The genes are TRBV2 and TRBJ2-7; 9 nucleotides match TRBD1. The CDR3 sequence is CASSEDRGPYEQYF. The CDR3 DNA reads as TGTGCCAGCAGTGAGGACAGGGGTCCCTACGAGCAGTACTTC.